Listed below are T cell receptor beta chains from one sample, sequenced in a study of T-cell memory formation after mild COVID-19. TCRdb re-called the 5' RACE reads through MiXCR, storing one row per CDR3 protein. The sample carries roughly 220,000 distinct CDR3 sequences, around 8.8% recorded once. The source material was PBMCs or a T cell subset sorted from them (not recorded which). Receptors originate from a man aged 18 to 35 who had mild COVID-19 (a few samples of this study predate the infection). Cell type and time point are not known. The CDR3 runs from the conserved cysteine through the conserved F or W. Each record gives: clone size, D gene, V gene, J gene, CDR3 protein, CDR3 DNA. A D gene is named only where the DNA matches it firmly. Where a row states a size, it is once, few, many or the class of an expanded clone; other rows omit it.

few	-	TRBV5-5	TRBJ1-3	CASSLEAQHSGNTIYF	TGTGCCAGCAGCTTGGAGGCACAGCACTCTGGAAACACCATATATTTT
-	-	TRBV20-1	TRBJ2-5	CSARSGAVETQYF	TGCAGTGCTAGGTCGGGGGCGGTGGAGACCCAGTACTTC
-	-	TRBV5-1	TRBJ2-3	CASSLKADTQYF	TGCGCCAGCAGCTTGAAAGCAGATACGCAGTATTTT
many	-	TRBV7-9	TRBJ2-3	CASSSDISTDTQYF	TGTGCCAGCAGCTCGGACATTAGCACAGATACGCAGTATTTT
few	-	TRBV4-1	TRBJ1-4	CASSQDWRDGNEKLFF	TGCGCCAGCAGCCAAGATTGGAGGGACGGTAATGAAAAACTGTTTTTT
few	-	TRBV12-3/TRBV12-4	TRBJ2-1	CASSLDQGTYNEQFF	TGTGCCAGCAGTTTGGATCAGGGAACCTACAATGAGCAGTTCTTC
-	-	TRBV20-1	TRBJ1-3	CSAGRGPHSGNTIYF	TGCAGTGCTGGCCGGGGACCGCACTCTGGAAACACCATATATTTT
few	-	TRBV5-1	TRBJ2-5	CASSYGAQETQYF	TGCGCCAGCAGCTATGGAGCGCAAGAGACCCAGTACTTC
-	-	TRBV12-3/TRBV12-4	TRBJ1-3	CASRGPGNTIYF	TGTGCCAGCAGGGGGCCCGGAAACACCATATATTTT
-	-	TRBV7-8	TRBJ2-1	CASSKGLGPGEQFF	TGTGCCAGCAGCAAAGGTCTTGGGCCGGGGGAGCAGTTCTTC
-	-	TRBV7-2	TRBJ2-1	CASSLAPGSYNEQFF	TGTGCCAGCAGCTTAGCGCCGGGGTCCTACAATGAGCAGTTCTTC
few	-	TRBV10-2	TRBJ2-7	CASSTAGMEGQYF	TGCGCCAGCAGTACCGCAGGGATGGAGGGGCAGTACTTC
-	TRBD2	TRBV5-1	TRBJ2-5	CASSHGLAVQETQYF	TGCGCCAGCAGCCACGGACTAGCGGTGCAAGAGACCCAGTACTTC
-	-	TRBV18	TRBJ2-5	CASSPRDNQETQYF	TGTGCCAGCTCACCACGGGACAACCAAGAGACCCAGTACTTC
-	-	TRBV11-2	TRBJ2-7	CASSLDVGEQYF	TGTGCCAGCAGCTTAGATGTAGGGGAGCAGTACTTC
-	-	TRBV27	TRBJ2-7	CASRVLRGITYEQYF	TGTGCCAGCAGAGTATTAAGGGGGATAACCTACGAGCAGTACTTC
-	-	TRBV3-1	TRBJ1-3	CASSLVNTIYF	TGTGCCAGCAGCCTAGTAAACACCATATATTTT
-	TRBD1	TRBV9	TRBJ2-5	CASSVTGLETQYF	TGTGCCAGCAGCGTGACAGGGTTGGAGACCCAGTACTTC
-	TRBD2	TRBV5-1	TRBJ2-2	CASSFTGGAAGELFF	TGCGCCAGCAGCTTCACCGGGGGGGCCGCCGGGGAGCTGTTTTTT
few	-	TRBV27	TRBJ1-1	CASSFSPLGTEAFF	TGTGCCAGCAGTTTCAGCCCCTTGGGCACTGAAGCTTTCTTT
-	-	TRBV20-1	TRBJ2-7	CSARKLVAPYEQYF	TGCAGTGCTAGAAAGCTAGTGGCCCCCTACGAGCAGTACTTC
-	TRBD2	TRBV7-2	TRBJ2-5	CASSFWTSEHQYF	TGTGCCAGCAGCTTCTGGACTAGCGAGCACCAGTACTTC
-	-	TRBV2	TRBJ2-3	CASGGFGALTTTDTQYF	TGTGCCAGCGGCGGCTTTGGGGCGCTAACTACCACAGATACGCAGTATTTT
-	-	TRBV10-3	TRBJ2-7	CAISGGRGSSYEQYF	TGTGCCATCAGTGGGGGCAGGGGAAGCTCCTACGAGCAGTACTTC
few	-	TRBV15	TRBJ1-6	CATARENNSPLHF	TGTGCCACCGCGAGGGAAAACAATTCACCCCTCCACTTT
few	-	TRBV3-1	TRBJ2-7	CASSQEGTTYEQYF	TGTGCCAGCAGCCAAGAGGGGACCACCTACGAGCAGTACTTC
-	TRBD2	TRBV20-1	TRBJ2-3	CSARDMRLAGADTQYF	TGCAGTGCTAGAGATATGCGGCTAGCGGGGGCAGATACGCAGTATTTT
-	-	TRBV4-3	TRBJ1-2	CASSQGGEPRGYTF	TGCGCCAGCAGCCAAGGGGGGGAACCTCGGGGCTACACCTTC
-	-	TRBV29-1	TRBJ1-1	CSVHTDKNTEAFF	TGCAGCGTTCACACCGACAAGAACACTGAAGCTTTCTTT
-	-	TRBV18	TRBJ2-3	CASSPSSGSTDTQYF	TGTGCCAGCTCACCCTCCTCAGGGAGCACAGATACGCAGTATTTT